Listed here are 32 T cell receptor beta chains from one sample, sequenced in a study of metastatic and nonmetastatic thyroid tumors. Using MiXCR, TCRdb re-called clones from the PCR reads. The data hold over 30,000 clones, with 25% to 30% observed a single time. Thyroid surgery was performed in patients who had received no treatment beforehand. Input material: blood. Receptors originate from a female donor with papillary thyroid cancer or a benign thyroid nodule (not recorded which). Some clones in this sample may be carry-over from other donors' samples.

This clone was seen many times. The gene calls are TRBV5-1 and TRBJ1-5; D uncertain. The CDR3 consists of 13 residues. Germline V gene sequence: CDR1 SGHRS, CDR2 YFSETQ. The V end was cut by 5 bases, the J end by 3 bases, with 9 bases between. The CDR3 coding sequence is TGCGCCAGCAGACAACATCACAATCAGCCCCAGCATTTT. Its translation is CASRQHHNQPQHF.

V and J are TRBV20-1 and TRBJ1-6; D remains unclear. Between the trimmed V and J ends, which lost 3 bases and 7 bases, there was a span of 7 bases. There are 12 residues in the CDR3. Germline V lookup: CDR1 DFQATT, CDR2 SNEGSKA (reference sequence). The CDR3: CSASRLNSPLHF. The DNA for the CDR3 is TGCAGTGCTAGCCGCCTGAATTCACCCCTCCACTTT.

The V call is TRBV4-2, the J call TRBJ2-1; no clear D gene. The CDR3 spans 16 residues. Trimming cost V 0 bases and J 4 bases, with 13 bases left between them. Per the germline V gene, CDR1 is LGHNA and CDR2 is YNFKEQ. CDR3: CASSQDPSGWYNEQFF. The CDR3 region has the DNA TGTGCCAGCAGCCAAGATCCCAGTGGGTGGTACAATGAGCAGTTCTTC.

This clone counts as medium-sized. The chain couples TRBV13 to TRBJ1-1, with D maybe TRBD1 (6 bases). Trimming pared 2 bases from V and 0 bases from J, leaving 10 bases between. The germline V gene has CDR1 PRHDT and CDR2 FYEKMQ (reference sequence). This CDR3 has 15 residues. The DNA for the CDR3 is TGTGCCAGCAGCTTATTAAACAGGGTGAACACTGAAGCTTTCTTT. Its translation is CASSLLNRVNTEAFF.

At least ten counts were recorded for this clone. This chain joins TRBV10-3 and TRBJ1-2; no definite D call. This CDR3 is built from 14 residues. V shed 4 bases and J shed 4 bases, with 13 bases lying between them. The germline V gene encodes CDR1 ENHRY and CDR2 SYGVKD. The CDR3 is CAISGTANRYGYTF. The CDR3 DNA reads TGTGCCATCAGTGGCACAGCCAACCGCTATGGCTACACCTTC.

As concerns this clone: A single base separates this from a much larger clone, so it may be a read error. The V call is TRBV4-3, the J call TRBJ2-2, with D maybe TRBD2 (5 bases). The V end was cut by 3 bases, the J end by 7 bases, with 21 bases between. The germline gives CDR1 LGHNA, CDR2 YSLEER. The CDR3 consists of 17 residues. This CDR3 is CASSHGWRAEPGGELFF. CDR3 sequence (DNA): TGCGCCAGCAGCCACGGGTGGCGGGCGGAACCTGGCGGGGAGCTGTTTTTT.

The gene calls are TRBV9 and TRBJ1-2, with 8 bases fitting TRBD1. V gave up 4 bases and J gave up 4 bases; unmatched junction bases: 9. CDR3 length: 15 amino acids. CDR1 and CDR2 (germline): SGDLS, YYNGEE. In DNA form, the CDR3 reads TGTGCCAGCAGCTTTGACAGGGGAACCTTCTATGGCTACACCTTC. Translation gives CASSFDRGTFYGYTF.

This clone was detected ten times or more. V usage is TRBV27 and J usage is TRBJ2-5; D unresolved. This CDR3 contains 14 residues. Trimming stripped 5 bases from V and 5 bases from J, with 15 bases between. Germline lookup yields CDR1 MNHEY and CDR2 SMNVEV (reference sequence). CDR3 amino acids: CASSMGSTRETQYF. The CDR3 DNA reads as TGTGCCAGCAGTATGGGCAGCACCCGGGAGACCCAGTACTTC.

The table lists this clone with a few counts. One end of the junction does not line up with germline, which may come from a read error. J is TRBJ2-7 and V is TRBV6-1; a weak D match, TRBD1 (6 bases). Germline CDR1 and CDR2: MNHNS and SASEGT. This CDR3 has 13 residues. The CDR3 nucleotides read TGTGCCAGCAGGGGACATGGGGCACACGATCAGTACTTC. The encoded protein is CASRGHGAHDQYF.

This clone has at least ten counts. This sequence joins TRBV6-1 and TRBJ2-1; 7 positions agree with TRBD1. The J segment lost 6 bases and the V segment lost 4 bases, leaving 9 bases of the junction unmatched. Germline V CDR1 and CDR2: MNHNS, SASEGT. The CDR3 covers 15 residues. The CDR3: CASSARDSGSNEQFF. DNA for the CDR3: TGTGCCAGCAGTGCCCGGGACAGCGGAAGCAATGAGCAGTTCTTC.

This clone ranks as medium-sized (0.01 to 0.1%). The rearrangement joins TRBV6-1 to TRBJ2-7; D might be TRBD2 (6 bases). The CDR3 runs to 11 residues. Germline V gene data show CDR1 as MNHNS and CDR2 as SASEGT. V lost 6 bases to trimming and J lost 3 bases, with 6 bases between them. The CDR3 coding sequence is TGTGCCAGCAGGGAGGGCTACGAGCAGTACTTC. Translated: CASREGYEQYF.

By sample fraction, this clone is medium-sized (0.01 to 0.1%). V and J are TRBV6-1 and TRBJ1-2; D is perhaps TRBD1 (6 bases). The CDR3 is 11 amino acids. CDR1 MNHNS and CDR2 SASEGT come from the germline V gene. V lost 6 bases to trimming and J lost 7 bases, with 9 bases between them. DNA for the CDR3: TGTGCCAGCAGCCCAGGGGTTGGCTACACCTTC. It yields the protein CASSPGVGYTF.

J is TRBJ1-5 and V is TRBV20-1; 9 positions match TRBD1. The germline CDR1 and CDR2 sequences are DFQATT and SNEGSKA (reference sequence). V was pared by 4 bases and J by 9 bases, with 10 bases of the junction left unmatched. This CDR3 is built from 14 residues. The CDR3 here is CSANTGGGGLPQHF. The CDR3 DNA sequence: TGCAGTGCTAATACAGGGGGCGGGGGTCTGCCCCAGCATTTT.

This clone was found many times. The chain has TRBV27 and TRBJ1-4; 9 bases fit TRBD1. After removal of 3 bases from V and 7 bases from J, the junction contained 3 bases not matched to a gene. Germline CDR1 MNHEY, CDR2 SMNVEV (reference sequence). This CDR3 spans 14 amino acids. The CDR3 loop reads CASSFGQGFEKLFF. The CDR3 bases are TGTGCCAGCAGTTTCGGACAGGGGTTTGAAAAACTGTTTTTT. Combining the CDR3 with reference TRBV27 and TRBJ1-4 gives the whole variable domain EAQVTQNPRYLITVTGKKLTVTCSQNMNHEYMSWYRQDPGLGLRQIYYSMNVEVTDKGDVPEGYKVSRKEKRNFPLILESPSPNQTSLYFCASSFGQGFEKLFFGSGTQLSVL.

About this clone itself: The junction and the germline gene differ at one end; a read error may be behind it. The V call is TRBV11-1, the J call TRBJ2-7, with no clear D. The CDR3 sequence is 15 residues long. Germline V CDR1 and CDR2: SGHAT, FQDESV (reference sequence). The CDR3, as DNA: TGTCCCAGCAGCACGATTGCCGAAGGTCTCTACGAGCAGTACTTC. It translates to CPSSTIAEGLYEQYF.

This clone was found many times. This chain joins TRBV7-2 and TRBJ2-1, with D possibly TRBD2 on 6 matching bases. CDR1 and CDR2 (germline): SGHTA, FQGNSA. Deletions cut 0 bases from V and 10 bases from J, with 19 bases between. CDR3 length: 16 residues. The CDR3 protein is CASSLAVSGAWGEQFF. In DNA form, the CDR3 reads TGTGCCAGCAGCTTAGCCGTTAGCGGAGCCTGGGGGGAGCAGTTCTTC. The complete variable domain, with remaining parts taken from reference TRBV7-2 and TRBJ2-1, reads GAGVSQSPSNKVTEKGKDVELRCDPISGHTALYWYRQSLGQGLEFLIYFQGNSAPDKSGLPSDRFSAERTGGSVSTLTIQRTQQEDSAVYLCASSLAVSGAWGEQFFGPGTRLTVL.

This clone was observed a handful of times. V usage is TRBV10-2 and J usage is TRBJ2-7, with D maybe TRBD1 (6 bases). V lost 3 bases to trimming and J lost 2 bases, with 17 bases between them. The germline V gene has CDR1 WSHSY and CDR2 SAAADI. The CDR3 is 16 residues long. For the CDR3, the DNA is TGCGCCAGCAGTGAACCCCAAAGGGGGAAGACCTACGAGCAGTACTTC. It encodes CASSEPQRGKTYEQYF.

This clone is labeled medium-sized. The CDR3 DNA is TGCAGTGCTACCTTAGGACAGGGTTTCCACGAGCAGTACTTC. Translated: CSATLGQGFHEQYF. This sequence joins TRBV20-1 and TRBJ2-7; 8 nucleotides match TRBD1. The V and J ends lost 4 bases and 5 bases, in that order; junction bases with no gene match: 10. Germline V gene sequence: CDR1 DFQATT, CDR2 SNEGSKA (reference sequence). This CDR3 is built from 14 residues.

Only a few counts were recorded for this clone. Germline is not matched at one junction end, which may reflect a read error. The chain employs TRBV28 and TRBJ1-6; D unresolved. Germline V lookup: CDR1 MDHEN, CDR2 SYDVKM. The CDR3 runs to 15 residues. The CDR3 loop is CASSPYPTGNSPIHF. The CDR3 nucleotides are TGTGCCAGCAGTCCCTACCCGACGGGGAATTCACCCATCCACTTT.

This clone was found once. V usage is TRBV7-2 and J usage is TRBJ1-2; no firm D call. CDR3 length: 16 amino acids. Trimming removed 0 bases at V and 4 bases at J, with 15 bases between. Germline V gene data show CDR1 as SGHTA and CDR2 as FQGNSA. This CDR3 reads CASSLAHAQETYGYTF. CDR3 sequence (DNA): TGTGCCAGCAGCTTAGCGCATGCCCAGGAGACCTATGGCTACACCTTC.

The rearrangement uses TRBV12-3 or TRBV12-4 and TRBJ2-2, with D perhaps TRBD2 (5 bases). Trimming removed 5 bases from V and 4 bases from J, with 14 bases in between. The CDR3 totals 15 residues. DNA for the CDR3: TGTGCCAGCAGTCGGGAACCTCCGTCCACCGGGGAGCTGTTTTTT. This codes for CASSREPPSTGELFF.

This clone has only a few counts. V gene TRBV4-1 combines with J gene TRBJ2-1; TRBD2 matches 15 bases. V was pared by 8 bases and J by 4 bases, with 6 bases of the junction left unmatched. The CDR3 consists of 16 residues. CDR1 is MGHRA and CDR2 is YSYEKL in the germline V gene. The CDR3 nucleotides read TGCGCCAGCCTTGGACTAGCGGGGGGGCCATACAATGAGCAGTTCTTC. Translation: CASLGLAGGPYNEQFF.

This clone appeared a few times. This chain links TRBV4-1 with TRBJ2-7; 8 nucleotides align to TRBD1. Germline assignment: CDR1 MGHRA and CDR2 YSYEKL. The V gene end was trimmed by 0 bases and the J gene end by 2 bases; junction bases not matched to a gene: 6. The CDR3 loop spans 16 amino acids. This CDR3 reads CASSQEGGQVAYEQYF. CDR3 nucleotides: TGCGCCAGCAGCCAAGAGGGGGGACAGGTTGCCTACGAGCAGTACTTC.

The chain couples TRBV12-3 or TRBV12-4 to TRBJ1-1; weak D call: TRBD1 (5 bases). V was cut by 1 base and J by 0 bases, with 9 bases left in between. This CDR3 comprises 15 residues. The CDR3 coding sequence is TGTGCCAGCAGTTTAGAGCGGGGCATGAACACTGAAGCTTTCTTT. Its protein product is CASSLERGMNTEAFF.

This clone was seen a few times. This chain links TRBV6-2 or TRBV6-3 with TRBJ1-5; D remains unclear. Germline loops: CDR1 MNHEY, CDR2 SVGEGT. V gave up 2 bases and J gave up 3 bases, with 5 bases separating them. The length of the CDR3 is 13 residues. The DNA of the CDR3 is TGTGCCAGCAGTTACGTGGACAATCAGCCCCAGCATTTT. This encodes CASSYVDNQPQHF.

This clone came up many times. V is TRBV3-1 and J is TRBJ2-5; either TRBD1 or TRBD2 may supply D (5 bases each). V was pared by 3 bases and J by 2 bases, with 28 bases between. The germline V gene encodes CDR1 LGHDT and CDR2 YNNKEL (reference sequence). This CDR3 has 20 residues. CDR3 sequence reads: CASSQSHVSAQGWGQETQYF. In DNA, the CDR3 is TGTGCCAGCAGCCAGAGCCACGTTTCAGCCCAGGGTTGGGGGCAAGAGACCCAGTACTTC.

The rearrangement uses TRBV20-1 and TRBJ2-7, with D uncertain. Germline V CDR1 and CDR2: DFQATT, SNEGSKA (reference sequence). Deletions cut 0 bases from V and 13 bases from J, with 16 bases between. The CDR3 is 12 residues long. CDR3 coding DNA: TGCAGTGCTAGAGATCGGCCTTGGGATCATTACTTC. Translation: CSARDRPWDHYF.

This clone has just a few counts. V gene TRBV6-1 combines with J gene TRBJ2-7; D is undetermined. Trimming cost V 0 bases and J 2 bases, with 8 bases left between them. The V gene's germline CDR1 is MNHNS and CDR2 SASEGT. The CDR3 loop spans 14 amino acids. In DNA, the CDR3 is TGTGCCAGCAGTGAAGCGTCCCTGGCCTACGAGCAGTACTTC. Translated, it gives CASSEASLAYEQYF.

The rearrangement links TRBV12-3 or TRBV12-4 to TRBJ2-5, with 8 positions matching TRBD2. The J segment lost 2 bases and the V segment lost 5 bases, leaving 22 bases of the junction unmatched. CDR3 length: 20 residues. This CDR3 reads CASSNAGGLVGYEKQETQYF. The CDR3 DNA follows: TGTGCCAGCAGTAACGCGGGGGGACTAGTGGGTTATGAAAAACAAGAGACCCAGTACTTC.

As to this clone: A read error may explain this, as a much larger clone is one base away. This chain uses TRBV6-1 with TRBJ2-3; 8 bases agree with TRBD2. The CDR3 is 14 residues long. Per germline, CDR1 MNHNS and CDR2 SASEGT. The J segment lost 3 bases and the V segment lost 4 bases, leaving 3 bases of the junction unmatched. CDR3: CASSGGTRTDTQYF. The DNA for the CDR3 is TGTGCCAGCAGTGGCGGGACTAGAACAGATACGCAGTATTTT.

A remark on this clone: Since the CDR3 does not end with the conserved phenylalanine or tryptophan, this likely comes from a read error. The rearrangement links TRBV12-3 or TRBV12-4 to TRBJ2-3; possibly TRBD1 or TRBD2 for D (6 bases each). This CDR3 has 13 residues. Between the trimmed V and J ends, which lost 1 base and 8 bases, there was a span of 10 bases. For the CDR3, the DNA is TGTGCCAGCAGTTTAGACGGGGGCTCTACGCAGTATCTT. Translating gives CASSLDGGSTQYL.

In its sample, this clone was seen a few times. The chain joins TRBV10-3 to TRBJ2-7, with D possibly TRBD1 on 6 matching bases. V was shortened by 7 bases and J by 2 bases, with 12 bases between the two germline ends. Germline values: CDR1 ENHRY, CDR2 SYGVKD. This CDR3 contains 13 residues. The CDR3 coding sequence is TGTGCCATCATTGGACAGCTCACCTACGAGCAGTACTTC. Its protein is CAIIGQLTYEQYF.